The 26 T cell receptor beta chains in this list originate from one sample, sequenced in a study of T cell changes during pregnancy in multiple sclerosis (dated by TCRdb to between 2018 and 2020). The library was produced with the immunoSEQ multiplex PCR assay. TCRdb holds this immuneACCESS table with in-frame rearrangements only. Some clones are missing; in checked studies, unresolved V genes explain under half, and the rest has no known cause. In all, the sample holds roughly 58,000 clones, and more than 75% of those were seen once. The ten largest account for around 2.9% of the sample. The sequencing used CD8+ T cells from peripheral blood mononuclear cells, collected before pregnancy. All receptors come from a female donor with multiple sclerosis, enrolled in a pregnancy study.

The chain links TRBV28 to TRBJ2-2, with 8 bases lining up with TRBD2. The germline gives CDR1 MDHEN, CDR2 SYDVKM. After removal of 5 bases from V and 5 bases from J, the junction contained 10 bases not matched to a gene. The CDR3 has 16 amino acids. In DNA form, the CDR3 reads TGTGCCAGCAGTCTCATCATTAGCGGGGTAACCGGGGAGCTGTTTTTT. It codes for CASSLIISGVTGELFF.

This chain joins TRBV7-9 and TRBJ1-1; 7 nucleotides line up with TRBD1. Germline assignment: CDR1 SEHNR and CDR2 FQNEAQ (reference sequence). The CDR3 totals 15 residues. J lost 2 bases, V lost 5 bases, and 8 bases had no gene match. The CDR3 DNA sequence: TGTGCCAGCAGCGTGACAGGGAGCCCTAACACTGAAGCTTTCTTT. Its translation is CASSVTGSPNTEAFF. The whole variable domain, remainder taken from reference TRBV7-9 and TRBJ1-1, is DTGVSQNPRHKITKRGQNVTFRCDPISEHNRLYWYRQTLGQGPEFLTYFQNEAQLEKSRLLSDRFSAERPKGSFSTLEIQRTEQGDSAMYLCASSVTGSPNTEAFFGQGTRLTVV.

In this sample, this clone turned up a few times. V is TRBV5-1 and J is TRBJ2-4, with D unresolved. Looked up from germline, CDR1 is SGHRS and CDR2 is YFSETQ. V lost 0 bases and J 0 bases, leaving 7 bases between the germline ends. The CDR3 spans 15 residues. The CDR3 DNA reads TGCGCCAGCAGCTTGGGAAACTTAGCCAAAAACATTCAGTACTTC. Residues: CASSLGNLAKNIQYF. Full variable domain (rest looked up from reference TRBV5-1 and TRBJ2-4): KAGVTQTPRYLIKTRGQQVTLSCSPISGHRSVSWYQQTPGQGLQFLFEYFSETQRNKGNFPGRFSGRQFSNSRSEMNVSTLELGDSALYLCASSLGNLAKNIQYFGAGTRLSVL.

The rearrangement uses TRBV6-5 and TRBJ1-1; D possibly corresponds to TRBD1 (6 bases). This CDR3 has 14 residues. The V and J ends lost 2 bases and 11 bases respectively, with 18 bases between them. The V gene's germline CDR1 is MNHEY and CDR2 SVGAGI. Here the CDR3 DNA reads TGTGCCAGCAGTTACGGGACACCGGCCCTTGGGGCTTTCTTT. Encoded protein: CASSYGTPALGAFF.

This rearrangement joins TRBV7-2 to TRBJ1-5; 8 bases agree with TRBD1. This CDR3 has 17 residues. CDR1 is SGHTA and CDR2 is FQGNSA in the germline V gene. Trimming removed 4 bases from V and 0 bases from J; junction bases left unmatched: 8. The CDR3 DNA is TGTGCCAGCAGCTGGACAGGGCGGGTTTATAGCAATCAGCCCCAGCATTTT. Translated: CASSWTGRVYSNQPQHF.

This clone was found a few times. The J gene is TRBJ2-7, the V gene TRBV7-9; TRBD1 agrees at 7 bases. The CDR3 is 13 residues long. The germline gives CDR1 SEHNR, CDR2 FQNEAQ (reference sequence). Germline trimming cut 2 bases from V and 2 bases from J; bases unmatched to any gene: 0. The CDR3 loop reads CASSLQGAYEQYF. CDR3 DNA sequence: TGTGCCAGCAGCTTACAGGGGGCCTACGAGCAGTACTTC.

The chain employs TRBV18 and TRBJ2-3; D is possibly TRBD2 (7 bases). V lost 4 bases and J lost 3, with 17 bases in between. Germline-derived CDR1 and CDR2 are KGHSH and LQKENI. The CDR3 is 16 amino acids. In DNA form, the CDR3 reads TGTGCCAGCTCACGAGAGAGGGGGGGGCCAACAGATACGCAGTATTTT. Residues: CASSRERGGPTDTQYF.

V gene TRBV11-2 combines with J gene TRBJ2-3; D is ambiguous. V lost 8 bases and J lost 5, with 11 bases in between. Germline CDR1 and CDR2: SGHAT and FQNNGV. There are 12 residues in the CDR3. CDR3 sequence: CASSLGEDTQYF. The CDR3 DNA reads TGTGCCAGCTCTCTCGGAGAAGATACGCAGTATTTT.

The rearrangement links TRBV5-1 to TRBJ2-1, with 8 bases identical to TRBD2. J was trimmed by 5 bases and V by 2 bases; bases with no gene match: 12. The CDR3 spans 17 residues. Germline lookup yields CDR1 SGHRS and CDR2 YFSETQ. CDR3 DNA sequence: TGCGCCAGCAGCTTAAGACGCGGGGGGTTAGGAGACAATGAGCAGTTCTTC. Translated, it gives CASSLRRGGLGDNEQFF. The full variable domain, in which reference TRBV5-1 and TRBJ2-1 provide the parts outside the CDR3, is KAGVTQTPRYLIKTRGQQVTLSCSPISGHRSVSWYQQTPGQGLQFLFEYFSETQRNKGNFPGRFSGRQFSNSRSEMNVSTLELGDSALYLCASSLRRGGLGDNEQFFGPGTRLTVL.

The gene calls are TRBV10-3 and TRBJ1-1; TRBD1 is a possible D gene (6 bases). Germline V CDR1 and CDR2: ENHRY, SYGVKD. Trimming pared 3 bases from V and 0 bases from J, leaving 11 bases between. The CDR3 runs 15 residues. Here the CDR3 DNA reads TGTGCCATCAGTGAAAGGTCAGGGGTGAACACTGAAGCTTTCTTT. Its protein product is CAISERSGVNTEAFF.

The chain recombines TRBV2 with TRBJ2-5, with TRBD1 identical over 7 bases. Germline CDR1 SNHLY, CDR2 FYNNEI. J was trimmed by 4 bases and V by 5 bases; bases with no gene match: 4. The CDR3 length is 13 residues. CDR3 amino acids: CASSPTGTETQYF. For the CDR3, the DNA is TGTGCCAGCAGTCCGACAGGGACAGAGACCCAGTACTTC.

The chain couples TRBV15 to TRBJ2-2; no definite D call. The CDR3 contains 18 residues. V lost 3 bases and J 5 bases, leaving 22 bases between the germline ends. The germline V gene encodes CDR1 LNHNV and CDR2 YYDKDF (reference sequence). DNA of the CDR3: TGTGCCACCAGCAGTTCCCCCCCAAGAGGCCGAAGGACCGGGGAGCTGTTTTTT. Translated: CATSSSPPRGRRTGELFF.

The chain recombines TRBV4-3 with TRBJ2-7; a weak D match, TRBD1 (6 bases). The ends were cut back, 1 base at V and 0 bases at J, with 7 bases in the middle. This CDR3 region has 14 residues. The germline gives CDR1 LGHNA, CDR2 YSLEER. The CDR3 loop is CASSQGDTSYEQYF. In DNA, the CDR3 is TGCGCCAGCAGCCAAGGGGACACCTCCTACGAGCAGTACTTC.

This chain uses TRBV6-5 with TRBJ2-7; D is unresolved. V shed 4 bases and J shed 1 base, with 5 bases lying between them. Germline V lookup: CDR1 MNHEY, CDR2 SVGAGI. CDR3 size: 12 residues. The CDR3 region has the DNA TGTGCCAGCAGTTCCAGTTCCTACGAGCAGTACTTC. Its translation is CASSSSSYEQYF.

This chain uses TRBV5-6 with TRBJ2-1; D may be TRBD1 (6 bases). The CDR3 runs to 17 residues. CDR1 is SGHDT, CDR2 YYEEEE, per germline. V was shortened by 4 bases and J by 6 bases, with 23 bases between the two germline ends. CDR3: CASSHGTIGGLGNEQFF. CDR3 nucleotides: TGTGCCAGCAGCCACGGGACAATTGGCGGCCTTGGCAATGAGCAGTTCTTC.

The chain is built from TRBV4-3 and TRBJ1-1; D call uncertain. This CDR3 comprises 18 residues. V shed 1 base and J shed 1 base, with 19 bases lying between them. Per the germline V gene, CDR1 is LGHNA and CDR2 is YSLEER. For the CDR3, the DNA is TGCGCCAGCAGCCAAGGGGCACGGCCCGACAAACCGAACACTGAAGCTTTCTTT. Translating gives CASSQGARPDKPNTEAFF.

J is TRBJ2-3 and V is TRBV29-1; TRBD1 matches 7 bases. This CDR3 has 15 residues. V lost 5 bases to trimming and J lost 0 bases; unmatched junction nucleotides: 8. Germline CDR1 reads SQVTM; CDR2 reads ANQGSEA. The CDR3 loop is CSVRQGRLSTDTQYF. The CDR3 DNA is TGCAGCGTTCGACAGGGCCGGCTGAGCACAGATACGCAGTATTTT.

The chain combines TRBV12-5 with TRBJ1-1, with 7 bases identical to TRBD1. Germline CDR1 and CDR2: LGHNT and FRNRAP. The CDR3 has 12 residues. The V gene end was trimmed by 10 bases and the J gene end by 5 bases; junction bases not matched to a gene: 7. As DNA, the CDR3 is TGTGCTACTGCAAGGGGGCTAACTGAAGCTTTCTTT. Protein: CATARGLTEAFF. The full variable domain, with the rest looked up from reference TRBV12-5 and TRBJ1-1, is DARVTQTPRHKVTEMGQEVTMRCQPILGHNTVFWYRQTMMQGLELLAYFRNRAPLDDSGMPKDRFSAEMPDATLATLKIQPSEPRDSAVYFCATARGLTEAFFGQGTRLTVV.

The chain links TRBV6-1 to TRBJ2-3; 7 nucleotides agree with TRBD2. CDR3 length: 16 amino acids. CDR1 and CDR2 from the germline V gene are MNHNS and SASEGT. V trimming: 2 bases; J trimming: 0 bases; junction bases outside the gene matches: 5. CDR3 sequence reads: CASSEYSGSSTDTQYF. CDR3 coding DNA: TGTGCCAGCAGTGAATATAGCGGGTCTAGCACAGATACGCAGTATTTT.

The gene calls are TRBV5-6 and TRBJ2-7, with D unclear. Trimming cost V 0 bases and J 3 bases, with 4 bases left between them. The CDR3 has 12 amino acids. CDR1 and CDR2 from the germline V gene are SGHDT and YYEEEE. The CDR3 coding sequence is TGTGCCAGCAGCTTGGGAGGCTACGAGCAGTACTTC. Translation gives CASSLGGYEQYF.

The chain employs TRBV30 and TRBJ1-3, with TRBD1 matching over 7 bases. Germline V gives CDR1 GTSNPN, CDR2 SVGIG (reference sequence). This CDR3 is built from 15 residues. Losses at the gene ends were 2 bases for V and 2 bases for J; bases not matched to a gene: 6. The CDR3 nucleotides read TGTGCCTGGAGTAGGGGGACAGCAACTGGAAACACCATATATTTT. Translation gives CAWSRGTATGNTIYF.

This clone was detected only once. The chain employs TRBV27 and TRBJ1-2, with D perhaps matching TRBD1 (6 bases). The CDR3 runs to 13 residues. The germline V gene encodes CDR1 MNHEY and CDR2 SMNVEV (reference sequence). The V gene lost 7 bases and the J gene lost 3 bases, with 12 bases spanning the gap. The CDR3 region is CASKQGLYYGYTF. DNA of the CDR3: TGTGCCAGCAAGCAGGGGTTATACTATGGCTACACCTTC.

This clone has only one observation. The gene calls are TRBV7-6 and TRBJ1-4; a possible D gene is TRBD1 (5 bases). Germline V gene lookup returns CDR1 SGHVS and CDR2 FNYEAQ. This CDR3 has 16 amino acids. The V and J ends lost 2 bases and 3 bases respectively, with 13 bases between them. The CDR3: CASSLNLPRANEKLFF. Here the CDR3 DNA reads TGTGCCAGCAGCTTAAATCTGCCCAGGGCTAATGAAAAACTGTTTTTT.

The chain is built from TRBV13 and TRBJ2-7; TRBD2 matches at 9 bases. Per the germline V gene, CDR1 is PRHDT and CDR2 is FYEKMQ (reference sequence). This CDR3 spans 14 amino acids. Trimming cost V 1 base and J 7 bases; bases outside gene matches: 5. The CDR3 sequence: CASSLVAGDEEQYF. CDR3 coding DNA: TGTGCCAGCAGCTTAGTAGCGGGGGATGAAGAGCAGTACTTC.

The chain has TRBV7-9 and TRBJ1-1, with TRBD1 as a possible D gene (5 bases). Trimming removed 1 base from V and 10 bases from J, with 16 bases in between. Looked up from germline, CDR1 is SEHNR and CDR2 is FQNEAQ (reference sequence). CDR3 length equals 14 residues. CDR3 protein: CASSLEAVPGVAFF. CDR3 coding DNA: TGTGCCAGCAGCTTAGAGGCAGTCCCGGGGGTAGCTTTCTTT.

The J gene is TRBJ2-6, the V gene TRBV6-1; maybe TRBD1 (5 bases). The CDR3 covers 10 residues. V lost 8 bases to trimming and J lost 18 bases, with 14 bases between them. The germline gives CDR1 MNHNS, CDR2 SASEGT. The CDR3 protein is CASGAGHTTF. The CDR3 nucleotides read TGTGCCAGCGGGGCCGGCCATACGACTTTC.